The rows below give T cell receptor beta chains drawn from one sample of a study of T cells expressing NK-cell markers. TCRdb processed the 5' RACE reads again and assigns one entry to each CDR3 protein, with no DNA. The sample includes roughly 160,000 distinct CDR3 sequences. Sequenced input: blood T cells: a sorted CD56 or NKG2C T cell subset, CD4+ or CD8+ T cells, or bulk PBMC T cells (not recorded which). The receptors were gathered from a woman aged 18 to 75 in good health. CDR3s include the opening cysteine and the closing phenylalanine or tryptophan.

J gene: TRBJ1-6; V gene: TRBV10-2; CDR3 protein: CASAEEFAPLHF
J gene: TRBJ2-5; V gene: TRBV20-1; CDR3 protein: CSASRPTGFQETQYF
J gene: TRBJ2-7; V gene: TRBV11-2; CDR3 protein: CASSFLPGLAGDTSGEQYF
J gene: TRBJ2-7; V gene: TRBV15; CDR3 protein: CATSRTGFGGYEQYF
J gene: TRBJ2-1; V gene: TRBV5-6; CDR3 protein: CASSLPAGAYNEQFF
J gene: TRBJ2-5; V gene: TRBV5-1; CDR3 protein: CASSLARSSQETQYF
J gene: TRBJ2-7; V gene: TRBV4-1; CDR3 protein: CASSQGRTSGVGGRYEQYF
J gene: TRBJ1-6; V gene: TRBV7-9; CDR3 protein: CASSSGDYSPLHF
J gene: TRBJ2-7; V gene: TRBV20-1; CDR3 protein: CSAPGQGDYEQYF
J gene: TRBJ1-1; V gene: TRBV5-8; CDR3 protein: CASSHGTGDTEAFF
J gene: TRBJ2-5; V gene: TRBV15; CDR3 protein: CATSRARGGWETQYF
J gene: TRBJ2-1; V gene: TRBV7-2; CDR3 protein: CASSSWTGSDEQFF
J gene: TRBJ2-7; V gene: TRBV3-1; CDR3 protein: CASSLPVSGTSGYEQYF
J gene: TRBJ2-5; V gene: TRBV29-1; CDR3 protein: CSVAADREQETQYF
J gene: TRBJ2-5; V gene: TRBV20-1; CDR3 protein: CSARDNRGAGRKETQYF
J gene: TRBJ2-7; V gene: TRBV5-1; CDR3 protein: CASSKPSGAAFYEQYF
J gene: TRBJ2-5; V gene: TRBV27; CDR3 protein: CASRVLAEETQYF
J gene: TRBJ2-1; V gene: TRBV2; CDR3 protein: CASSVTGGNEQFF
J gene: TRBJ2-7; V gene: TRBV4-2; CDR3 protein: CASSQARQAPGVQYF
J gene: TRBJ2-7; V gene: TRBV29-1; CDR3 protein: CSVGTLNEQYF
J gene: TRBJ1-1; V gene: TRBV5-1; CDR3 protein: CASSLAGGRNTEAFF
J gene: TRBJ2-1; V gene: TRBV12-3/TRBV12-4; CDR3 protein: CASSLTGLDEQFF
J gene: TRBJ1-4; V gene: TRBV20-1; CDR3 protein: CSAVPGQEGEKLFF